This T cell receptor beta chain came from a study of T cells in Graves' hyperthyroidism and ophthalmopathy. The study enrolled patients aged 18 to 65 with newly diagnosed hyperthyroidism of under 2 months' duration. RNA transcripts provided the source from which TCR beta CDR3 regions were amplified. The HTBI set primed first-round TCR CDR3 RT-PCR. TCRdb reprocessed the multiplex PCR reads with MiXCR, giving one entry per CDR3 protein. Of about 130,000 distinct CDR3 sequences listed, approximately 20% are singletons. This clonotype was detected only a few times. What it binds is not known. Germline V gene data show CDR1 as LNHNV and CDR2 as YYDKDF (reference sequence). V gave up 1 base and J gave up 9 bases; unmatched junction bases: 8. CDR3 length: 15 amino acids. Study-wide findings and caveats: From stable hyperthyroidism, ophthalmopathy was set apart by a 13 V-J model.

This clonotype originated in a woman between 45 and 60 years old with Graves' hyperthyroidism that later progressed to Graves' ophthalmopathy. V and J are TRBV15 and TRBJ2-1, with TRBD2 identical over 8 bases. The sample comprised blood. DNA of the CDR3: TGTGCCACCAGCAGAGTGCGGGAGGCCGCGGCTGAGCAGTTCTTC. The encoded protein is CATSRVREAAAEQFF. Combining the CDR3 with reference TRBV15 and TRBJ2-1 gives the whole variable domain DAMVIQNPRYQVTQFGKPVTLSCSQTLNHNVMYWYQQKSSQAPKLLFHYYDKDFNNEADTPDNFQSRRPNTSFCFLDIRSPGLGDTAMYLCATSRVREAAAEQFFGPGTRLTVL.